These 3 T cell receptor beta chains were sequenced from one sample in a study of blood T cell repertoires in COVID-19. Sequencing used immunoSEQ multiplex PCR; TCRdb keeps in-frame clones, though not all of them. The sample lists some 260,000 clones; roughly four fifths were seen once. Sequences were obtained from peripheral blood. These receptors were obtained from an elderly man with acute or convalescent COVID-19.

The V call is TRBV28, the J call TRBJ1-6; D might be TRBD1 (6 bases). With 7 bases removed from V and 10 bases from J, the gap between germline ends came to 23 bases. This CDR3 is built from 16 residues. From germline, CDR1 is MDHEN and CDR2 SYDVKM. CDR3 sequence: CASTQSGDRLRSPLHF. The CDR3 DNA sequence: TGTGCCAGCACCCAATCGGGCGACAGGCTTAGGTCACCCCTCCACTTT. The full variable domain, its missing parts supplied by reference TRBV28 and TRBJ1-6, is DVKVTQSSRYLVKRTGEKVFLECVQDMDHENMFWYRQDPGLGLRLIYFSYDVKMKEKGDIPEGYSVSREKKERFSLILESASTNQTSMYLCASTQSGDRLRSPLHFGNGTRLTVT.

The table lists this clone with a few counts. The chain uses TRBV3-1 (or the pseudogene TRBV3-2) and TRBJ1-1; D gene ambiguous. V lost 4 bases and J 4 bases, leaving 10 bases between the germline ends. This CDR3 is built from 13 residues. Germline CDR1 reads LGHDT; CDR2 reads YNNKEL (reference sequence). The CDR3 loop reads CASSRSGSTEAFF. CDR3 DNA sequence: TGTGCCAGCAGCCGTTCGGGTTCCACTGAAGCTTTCTTT.

This chain connects TRBV18 to TRBJ2-3, with a possible D match to TRBD1 (6 bases). The CDR3 is made up of 16 amino acids. Trimming left V 3 bases short and J 5 bases short, with 18 bases between. Germline V gives CDR1 KGHSH, CDR2 LQKENI. The DNA for the CDR3 is TGTGCCAGCTCACCGCCGGGACACACCACGCAAGATACGCAGTATTTT. Its protein product is CASSPPGHTTQDTQYF.